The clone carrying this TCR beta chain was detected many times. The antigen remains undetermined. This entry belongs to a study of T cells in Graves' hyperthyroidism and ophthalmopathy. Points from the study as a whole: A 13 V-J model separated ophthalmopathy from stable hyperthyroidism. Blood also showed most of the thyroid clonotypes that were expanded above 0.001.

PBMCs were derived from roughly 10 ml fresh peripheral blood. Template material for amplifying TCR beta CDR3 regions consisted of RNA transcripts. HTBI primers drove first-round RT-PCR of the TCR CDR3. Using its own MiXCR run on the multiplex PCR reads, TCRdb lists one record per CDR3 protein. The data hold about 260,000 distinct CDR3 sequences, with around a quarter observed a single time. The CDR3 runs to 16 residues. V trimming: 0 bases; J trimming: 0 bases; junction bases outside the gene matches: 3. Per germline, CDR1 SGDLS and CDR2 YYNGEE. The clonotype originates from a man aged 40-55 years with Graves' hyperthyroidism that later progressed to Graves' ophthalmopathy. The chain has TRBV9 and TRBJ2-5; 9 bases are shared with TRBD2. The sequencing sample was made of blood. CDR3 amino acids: CASSVASGTYQETQYF. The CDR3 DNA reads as TGTGCCAGCAGCGTAGCTAGCGGGACCTACCAAGAGACCCAGTACTTC.